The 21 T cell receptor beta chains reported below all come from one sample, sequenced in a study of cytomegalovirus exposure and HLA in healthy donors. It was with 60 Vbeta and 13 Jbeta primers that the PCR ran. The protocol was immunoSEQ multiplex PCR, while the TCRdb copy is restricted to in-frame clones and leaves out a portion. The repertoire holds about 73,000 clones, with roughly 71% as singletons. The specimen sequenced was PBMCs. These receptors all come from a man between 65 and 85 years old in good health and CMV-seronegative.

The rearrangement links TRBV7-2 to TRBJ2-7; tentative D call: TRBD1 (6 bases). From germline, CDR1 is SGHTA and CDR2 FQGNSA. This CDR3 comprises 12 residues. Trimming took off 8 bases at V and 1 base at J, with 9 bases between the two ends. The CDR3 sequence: CASQGLSYEQYF. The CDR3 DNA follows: TGTGCCAGCCAGGGGCTATCCTACGAGCAGTACTTC.

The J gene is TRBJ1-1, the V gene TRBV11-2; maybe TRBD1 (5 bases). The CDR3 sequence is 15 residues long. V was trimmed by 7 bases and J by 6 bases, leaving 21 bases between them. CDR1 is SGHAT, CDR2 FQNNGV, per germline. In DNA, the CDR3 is TGTGCCAGCACCCCCCGTATTAGGGGTCGGTCTGAAGCTTTCTTT. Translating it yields CASTPRIRGRSEAFF.

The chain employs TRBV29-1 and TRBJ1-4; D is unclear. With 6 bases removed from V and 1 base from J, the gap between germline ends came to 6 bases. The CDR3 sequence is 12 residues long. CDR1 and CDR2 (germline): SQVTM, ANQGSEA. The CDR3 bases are TGCAGCGTCCAACTAACTAATGAAAAACTGTTTTTT. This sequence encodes CSVQLTNEKLFF.

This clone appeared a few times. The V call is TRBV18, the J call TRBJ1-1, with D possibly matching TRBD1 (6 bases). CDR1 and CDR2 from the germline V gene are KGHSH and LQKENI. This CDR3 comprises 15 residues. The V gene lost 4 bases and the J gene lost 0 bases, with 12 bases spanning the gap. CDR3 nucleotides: TGTGCCAGCTCACGGGACACGTTAATGAACACTGAAGCTTTCTTT. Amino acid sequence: CASSRDTLMNTEAFF.

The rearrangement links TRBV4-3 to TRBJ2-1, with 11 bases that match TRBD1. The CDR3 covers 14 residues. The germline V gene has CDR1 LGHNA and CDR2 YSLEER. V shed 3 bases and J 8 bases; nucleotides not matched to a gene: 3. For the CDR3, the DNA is TGCGCCAGCAGCCATGGACAGGGGGCGGATGAGCAGTTCTTC. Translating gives CASSHGQGADEQFF.

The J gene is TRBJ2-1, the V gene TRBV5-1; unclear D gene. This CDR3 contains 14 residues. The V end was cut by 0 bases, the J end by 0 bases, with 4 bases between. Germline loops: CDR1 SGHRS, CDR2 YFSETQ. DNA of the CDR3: TGCGCCAGCAGCTTGGGGCTCTCCTACAATGAGCAGTTCTTC. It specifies CASSLGLSYNEQFF.

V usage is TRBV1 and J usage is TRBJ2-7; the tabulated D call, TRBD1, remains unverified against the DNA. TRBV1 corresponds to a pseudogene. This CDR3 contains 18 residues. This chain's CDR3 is CTSSQVWGPNPHAYEQYF. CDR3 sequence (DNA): TGCACCAGCAGCCAAGTATGGGGGCCTAACCCCCATGCCTACGAGCAGTACTTC.

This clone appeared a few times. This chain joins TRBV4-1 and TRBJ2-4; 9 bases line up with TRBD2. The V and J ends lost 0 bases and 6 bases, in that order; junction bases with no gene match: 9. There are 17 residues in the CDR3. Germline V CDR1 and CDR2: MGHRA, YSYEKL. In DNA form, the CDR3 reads TGCGCCAGCAGCCAAGAAGGGCGGGAGGGCCTGGGAAACATTCAGTACTTC. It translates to CASSQEGREGLGNIQYF.

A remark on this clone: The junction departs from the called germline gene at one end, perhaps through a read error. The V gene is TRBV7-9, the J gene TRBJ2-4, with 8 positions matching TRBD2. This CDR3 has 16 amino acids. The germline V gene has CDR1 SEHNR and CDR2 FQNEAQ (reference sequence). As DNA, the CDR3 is TGTTCCAGCAATAAACTGTCGGGACTAGGTAAAAACATTCAGTACTTC. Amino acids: CSSNKLSGLGKNIQYF.

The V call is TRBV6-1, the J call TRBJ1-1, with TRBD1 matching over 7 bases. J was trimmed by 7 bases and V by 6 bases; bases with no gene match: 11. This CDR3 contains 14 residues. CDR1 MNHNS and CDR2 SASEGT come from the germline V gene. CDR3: CASRQRSGGNEAFF. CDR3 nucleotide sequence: TGTGCCAGCAGACAGCGCTCAGGGGGTAATGAAGCTTTCTTT.

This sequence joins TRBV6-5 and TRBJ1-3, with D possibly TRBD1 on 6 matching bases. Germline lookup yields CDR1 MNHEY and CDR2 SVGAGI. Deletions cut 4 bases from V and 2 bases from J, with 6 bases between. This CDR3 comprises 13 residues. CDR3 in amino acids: CASSSGAGNTIYF. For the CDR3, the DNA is TGTGCCAGCAGTTCAGGGGCTGGAAACACCATATATTTT.

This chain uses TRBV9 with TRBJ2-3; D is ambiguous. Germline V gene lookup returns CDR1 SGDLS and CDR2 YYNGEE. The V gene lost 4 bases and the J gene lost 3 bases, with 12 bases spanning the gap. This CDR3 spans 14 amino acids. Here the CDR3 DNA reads TGTGCCAGCAGCCCCCCCACTCCTACAGATACGCAGTATTTT. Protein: CASSPPTPTDTQYF.

The CDR3 loop reads CASSLVDRGEKLFF. The CDR3 DNA follows: TGTGCCAGCAGCTTAGTGGACAGGGGCGAAAAACTGTTTTTT. The genes are TRBV7-9 and TRBJ1-4; 9 nucleotides agree with TRBD1. Germline V lookup: CDR1 SEHNR, CDR2 FQNEAQ (reference sequence). V lost 1 base, J lost 8 bases, and 2 bases stayed unmatched. The CDR3 has 14 amino acids.

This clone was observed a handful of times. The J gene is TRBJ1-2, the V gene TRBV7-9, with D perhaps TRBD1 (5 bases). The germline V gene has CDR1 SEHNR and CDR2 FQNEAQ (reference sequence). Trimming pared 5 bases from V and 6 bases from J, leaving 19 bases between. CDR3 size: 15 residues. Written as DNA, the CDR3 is TGTGCCAGCAGCCTACGGGACGCCAGGAGGGATGGCTACACCTTC. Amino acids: CASSLRDARRDGYTF.

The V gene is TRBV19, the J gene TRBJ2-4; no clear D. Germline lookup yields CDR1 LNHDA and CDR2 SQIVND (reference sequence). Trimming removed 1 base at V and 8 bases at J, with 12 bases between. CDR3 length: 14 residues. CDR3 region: CASSIGPRGHIQYF. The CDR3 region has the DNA TGTGCCAGTAGTATAGGGCCCCGTGGGCACATTCAGTACTTC.

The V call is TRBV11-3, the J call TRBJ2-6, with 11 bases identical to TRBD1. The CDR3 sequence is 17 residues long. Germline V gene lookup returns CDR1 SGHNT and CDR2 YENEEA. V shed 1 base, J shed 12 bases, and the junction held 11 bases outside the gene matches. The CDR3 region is CASSLGGQGATNPVLTF. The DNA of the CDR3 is TGTGCCAGCAGCTTAGGAGGACAGGGGGCCACTAATCCCGTCCTGACTTTC.

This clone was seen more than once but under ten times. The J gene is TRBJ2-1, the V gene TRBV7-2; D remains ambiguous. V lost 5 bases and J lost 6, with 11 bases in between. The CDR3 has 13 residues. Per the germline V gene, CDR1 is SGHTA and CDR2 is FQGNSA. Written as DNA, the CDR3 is TGTGCCAGCAGCCGCGGTGTCACCAATGAGCAGTTCTTC. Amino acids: CASSRGVTNEQFF.

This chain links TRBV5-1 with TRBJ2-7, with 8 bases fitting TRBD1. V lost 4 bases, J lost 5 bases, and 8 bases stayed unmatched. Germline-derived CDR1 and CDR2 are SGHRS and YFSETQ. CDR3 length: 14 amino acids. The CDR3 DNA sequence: TGCGCCAGCAGCCCCAGACAGGGGTTCCACGAGCAGTACTTC. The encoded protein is CASSPRQGFHEQYF.

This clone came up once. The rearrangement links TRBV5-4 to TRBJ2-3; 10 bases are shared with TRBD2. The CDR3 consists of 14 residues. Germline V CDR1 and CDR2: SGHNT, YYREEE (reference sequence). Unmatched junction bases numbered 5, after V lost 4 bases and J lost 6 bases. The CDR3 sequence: CASSPRTSGDTQYF. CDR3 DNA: TGTGCCAGCAGCCCTCGGACTAGCGGTGATACGCAGTATTTT. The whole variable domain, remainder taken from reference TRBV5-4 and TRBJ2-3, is ETGVTQSPTHLIKTRGQQVTLRCSSQSGHNTVSWYQQALGQGPQFIFQYYREEENGRGNFPPRFSGLQFPNYSSELNVNALELDDSALYLCASSPRTSGDTQYFGPGTRLTVL.

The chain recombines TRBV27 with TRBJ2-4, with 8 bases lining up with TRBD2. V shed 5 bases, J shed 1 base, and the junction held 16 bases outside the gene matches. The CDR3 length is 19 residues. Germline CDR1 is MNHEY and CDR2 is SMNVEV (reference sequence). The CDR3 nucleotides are TGTGCCAGCAGTGGAACTAGCGGCAATTCCTCCTCCGCCAAAAACATTCAGTACTTC. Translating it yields CASSGTSGNSSSAKNIQYF.

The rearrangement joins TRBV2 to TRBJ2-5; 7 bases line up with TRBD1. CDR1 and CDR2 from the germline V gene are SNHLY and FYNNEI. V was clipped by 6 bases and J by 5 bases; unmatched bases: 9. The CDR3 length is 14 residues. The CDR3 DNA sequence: TGTGCCAGCAGCCTGGGACAGCCCAAGGAGACCCAGTACTTC. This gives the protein CASSLGQPKETQYF.